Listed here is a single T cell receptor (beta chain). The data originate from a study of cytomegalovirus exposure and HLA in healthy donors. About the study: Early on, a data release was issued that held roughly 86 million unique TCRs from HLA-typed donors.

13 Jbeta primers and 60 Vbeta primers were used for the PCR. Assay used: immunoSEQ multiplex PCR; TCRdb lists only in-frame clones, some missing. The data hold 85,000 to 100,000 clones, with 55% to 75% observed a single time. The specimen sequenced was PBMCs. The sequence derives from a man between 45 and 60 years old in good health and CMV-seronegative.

CDR3 nucleotide sequence: TGCGCCAGCAGCTTGATCCCTTATAATGAGCAGTTCTTC. Translation gives CASSLIPYNEQFF. The V and J genes are TRBV5-1 and TRBJ2-1, with D unresolved. The CDR3 spans 13 residues. CDR1 and CDR2 (germline): SGHRS, YFSETQ. The V end lost 1 base, the J end lost 7 bases, and 9 bases lay between the germline ends.